The text below deals with one T cell receptor beta chain. Both 60 Vbeta primers and 13 Jbeta primers went into the PCR. Clones were sequenced by immunoSEQ multiplex PCR, and TCRdb holds only the in-frame ones, with some missing. The profile shows over 150,000 clones, roughly four fifths of them singletons. CDR1 is DFQATT and CDR2 is SNEGSKA in the germline V gene (reference sequence). V was trimmed by 3 bases and J by 4 bases, leaving 3 bases between them. The CDR3 covers 10 residues. The data derive from a study of cytomegalovirus exposure and HLA in healthy donors. The source of this sequence is a woman in her thirties in good health and CMV-seronegative. The sequencing input was PBMCs. The rearrangement links TRBV20-1 to TRBJ1-2, with D uncertain. CDR3 sequence: CSASLYGYTF. CDR3 nucleotides: TGCAGTGCTAGCCTCTATGGCTACACCTTC.